Presented here are 15 T cell receptor beta chains from one specimen sequenced in a study of blood T cell repertoires in COVID-19. Sequencing used immunoSEQ multiplex PCR; TCRdb keeps in-frame clones, though not all of them. The data hold roughly 500,000 clones, with approximately 85% observed a single time. Sequenced input: peripheral blood. These receptor sequences come from a human donor in a cohort sampled during active COVID-19.

The rearrangement uses TRBV11-2 and TRBJ1-6; TRBD1 might be the D (5 bases). Trimming took off 1 base at V and 10 bases at J, with 17 bases between the two ends. The CDR3 consists of 16 residues. Germline V gene sequence: CDR1 SGHAT, CDR2 FQNNGV. The CDR3 DNA sequence: TGTGCCAGCAGCTTAGTGCTGGGGCCGATGGGCTCACCCCTCCACTTT. Translated: CASSLVLGPMGSPLHF. The full variable domain, in which reference TRBV11-2 and TRBJ1-6 provide the parts outside the CDR3, is EAGVAQSPRYKIIEKRQSVAFWCNPISGHATLYWYQQILGQGPKLLIQFQNNGVVDDSQLPKDRFSAERLKGVDSTLKIQPAKLEDSAVYLCASSLVLGPMGSPLHFGNGTRLTVT.

The chain is built from TRBV29-1 and TRBJ1-4, with 11 bases matching TRBD1. In germline, CDR1 is SQVTM, CDR2 ANQGSEA. The CDR3 extends over 15 amino acids. Unmatched junction bases numbered 9, after V lost 4 bases and J lost 8 bases. The CDR3 coding sequence is TGCAGCGTTGCCGTTGGACAGGGGGCATCAGAAAAACTGTTTTTT. Its protein is CSVAVGQGASEKLFF.

The rearrangement links TRBV28 to TRBJ1-2; a possible D gene is TRBD1 (5 bases). The CDR3 is made up of 15 amino acids. Between the trimmed V and J ends, which lost 8 bases and 6 bases, there was a span of 22 bases. The V gene's germline CDR1 is MDHEN and CDR2 SYDVKM. The CDR3 region is CASRPGGIIIDGYTF. The CDR3 nucleotides read TGTGCCAGCCGCCCCGGGGGGATAATCATCGATGGCTACACCTTC.

With respect to this clone: Because the CDR3 is missing its conserved closing phenylalanine or tryptophan, this is likely a read error. The chain employs TRBV6-1 and TRBJ1-1; TRBD1 aligns across 7 bases. The J call could be wrong; TRBJ1-5 is a better fit for the DNA end. Germline CDR1 and CDR2: MNHNS and SASEGT. The CDR3 has 11 residues. The CDR3 spells CASSEKGAQHL. The DNA for the CDR3 is TGTGCCAGCAGTGAAAAGGGGGCTCAGCATTTG.

The chain carries TRBV6-5 and TRBJ1-6, with TRBD1 matching over 11 bases. V lost 0 bases to trimming and J lost 10 bases; unmatched junction nucleotides: 5. The germline CDR1 and CDR2 sequences are MNHEY and SVGAGI. The CDR3 sequence is 16 residues long. CDR3 sequence reads: CASSYSRTGGGSPLHF. CDR3 sequence (DNA): TGTGCCAGCAGTTACTCTAGGACAGGGGGCGGCTCACCCCTCCACTTT.

The gene calls are TRBV6-6 and TRBJ1-2; maybe TRBD1 (5 bases). CDR1 is MNHNY, CDR2 SVGAGI, per germline (reference sequence). V dropped 8 bases and J dropped 3 bases, with 16 bases sitting between them. The CDR3 sequence is 14 residues long. CDR3 amino acids: CASETGPLYYGYTF. The CDR3 DNA is TGTGCCAGCGAAACAGGTCCACTTTACTATGGCTACACCTTC.

V usage is TRBV19 and J usage is TRBJ2-7; the D gene is possibly TRBD1 (6 bases). Trimming cost V 5 bases and J 3 bases, with 20 bases left between them. This CDR3 is 16 amino acids long. From germline, CDR1 is LNHDA and CDR2 SQIVND (reference sequence). CDR3 coding DNA: TGTGCCAGTAGTCTTTCGGACAGACCAACTATCTACGAGCAGTACTTC. This gives the protein CASSLSDRPTIYEQYF.

This chain connects TRBV5-1 to TRBJ2-1; tentatively, D is TRBD1 (5 bases). This CDR3 contains 14 residues. With 4 bases removed from V and 7 bases from J, the gap between germline ends came to 15 bases. Germline CDR1 and CDR2: SGHRS and YFSETQ. The CDR3: CASSRIAGPNEQFF. The CDR3 DNA is TGCGCCAGCAGCCGGATAGCAGGGCCTAATGAGCAGTTCTTC.

The chain combines TRBV5-3 with TRBJ2-7; D uncertain. TRBV5-3 is given ORF status, its function remaining uncertain. CDR3 length: 10 amino acids. In DNA, the CDR3 is TGTGACCACACCGCCAGGGAGCAGTACTTC. This gives the protein CDHTAREQYF.

CDR3 coding DNA: TGTGCCAGCAGCCTACGACTAGCGGGAGGGTTCCAAGAGACCCAGTACTTC. Its translation: CASSLRLAGGFQETQYF. The chain links TRBV5-5 to TRBJ2-5; TRBD2 matches at 14 bases. Germline loops: CDR1 SGHKS, CDR2 YYEKEE (reference sequence). CDR3 length: 17 residues. The ends lost 4 bases at V and 1 base at J; junction bases unmatched: 6. Combining the CDR3 with reference TRBV5-5 and TRBJ2-5 gives the whole variable domain DAGVTQSPTHLIKTRGQQVTLRCSPISGHKSVSWYQQVLGQGPQFIFQYYEKEERGRGNFPDRFSARQFPNYSSELNVNALLLGDSALYLCASSLRLAGGFQETQYFGPGTRLLVL.

The CDR3 here is CASSQGLPGLGVPGELFF. The CDR3, as DNA: TGCGCCAGCAGCCAAGGTCTGCCGGGACTAGGAGTCCCCGGGGAGCTGTTTTTT. This rearrangement joins TRBV4-1 to TRBJ2-2, with 8 positions matching TRBD2. V shed 1 base, J shed 6 bases, and the junction held 13 bases outside the gene matches. Looked up from germline, CDR1 is MGHRA and CDR2 is YSYEKL. CDR3 length: 18 amino acids.

V usage is TRBV6-6 and J usage is TRBJ1-5, with 10 bases lining up with TRBD1. The CDR3 totals 15 residues. Trimming took 4 bases from V and 7 from J; bases not matched to a gene: 7. Germline V gene sequence: CDR1 MNHNY, CDR2 SVGAGI (reference sequence). The CDR3 sequence is CASSSRDRGGQPQHF. For the CDR3, the DNA is TGTGCCAGCAGTTCCCGGGACAGGGGTGGACAGCCCCAGCATTTT.

The chain employs TRBV9 and TRBJ2-7; TRBD1 is a possible D gene (5 bases). The germline gives CDR1 SGDLS, CDR2 YYNGEE. CDR3 length: 14 residues. V was pared by 1 base and J by 3 bases, with 11 bases between. The CDR3 here is CASSVQGRSYEQYF. In DNA form, the CDR3 reads TGTGCCAGCAGCGTACAGGGAAGGAGCTACGAGCAGTACTTC.

This clone has only a few counts. The chain joins TRBV6-5 to TRBJ2-2; TRBD1 agrees at 7 bases. Germline V CDR1 and CDR2: MNHEY, SVGAGI. The CDR3 has 14 residues. J lost 7 bases, V lost 4 bases, and 6 bases had no gene match. CDR3 nucleotide sequence: TGTGCCAGCAGTTTGACAGGGACGGGCGGGGAGCTGTTTTTT. This sequence encodes CASSLTGTGGELFF.

The CDR3 loop is CASSTSGRLSQQYF. Written as DNA, the CDR3 is TGTGCCAGCAGTACTAGCGGGAGGCTCTCCCAGCAGTACTTC. The chain couples TRBV6-5 to TRBJ2-7; 12 nucleotides agree with TRBD2. The CDR3 covers 14 residues. The V gene end was trimmed by 5 bases and the J gene end by 8 bases; junction bases not matched to a gene: 7. The V gene's germline CDR1 is MNHEY and CDR2 SVGAGI.